The rows below give T cell receptor beta chains drawn from one sample of a study of cytomegalovirus exposure and HLA in healthy donors. The protocol was immunoSEQ multiplex PCR, while the TCRdb copy is restricted to in-frame clones and leaves out a portion. The data hold about 220,000 clones, with 75% observed a single time. Sample: PBMCs. These receptors were taken from a woman in her twenties or thirties in good health and CMV-seronegative. Both conserved end residues are part of each CDR3. A D gene is named only where the DNA matches it firmly. Size is omitted from some rows. Given values are once, few, many or a class for expanded clones.

CDR3nt | CDR3aa | v_gene | abundance | d_gene | len | j_gene
TGTGCCAGTAGTATAGGGGGAGGGTGGGGAACCGGGGAGCTGTTTTTT | CASSIGGGWGTGELFF | TRBV19 | - | TRBD2 | 16 | TRBJ2-2
TGCGCCAGCAGCTTACAGGGGGCGAGGGGTGATACGCAGTATTTT | CASSLQGARGDTQYF | TRBV5-1 | - | TRBD1 | 15 | TRBJ2-3
TGCGCCACCTCACTTTCTAGCGGGAGTACCCACGAGCAGTACTTC | CATSLSSGSTHEQYF | TRBV5-1 | - | TRBD2 | 15 | TRBJ2-7
TGCGCCAGCAACGACAGGGGTGCCACTGAAGCTTTCTTT | CASNDRGATEAFF | TRBV5-1 | - | TRBD1 | 13 | TRBJ1-1
TGTGCCAGCACGGGCGAGCGGGAGGGTCTTGAGCAGTTCTTC | CASTGEREGLEQFF | TRBV2 | - | TRBD2 | 14 | TRBJ2-1
TGCGCCAGCAGCTTGGGGGGACTAGCGGGAGGGTCATGGGAGACCCAGTACTTC | CASSLGGLAGGSWETQYF | TRBV5-1 | - | TRBD2 | 18 | TRBJ2-5
TGTGCCAGCAGTCCCTCAGTGGACACTGAAGCTTTCTTT | CASSPSVDTEAFF | TRBV6-5 | - | - | 13 | TRBJ1-1
TGTGCCAGCAGTTTGTCTAGCGGTAACAATGAGCAGTTCTTC | CASSLSSGNNEQFF | TRBV27 | once | TRBD2 | 14 | TRBJ2-1
TGCAGCGTGTCGTACGGGAGGCCTAATGAAAAACTGTTTTTT | CSVSYGRPNEKLFF | TRBV29-1 | - | - | 14 | TRBJ1-4
TGTGCCAGCAGTGGGAGGCGAGGGAACACTGAAGCTTTCTTT | CASSGRRGNTEAFF | TRBV27 | - | - | 14 | TRBJ1-1
TGTGCCAGCAGCCAAGAATACTCCTCGGGGACAGGGGGCCCAGATACGCAGTATTTT | CASSQEYSSGTGGPDTQYF | TRBV4-2 | - | TRBD1 | 19 | TRBJ2-3
TGTGCCAGTCATAGCTGGACAGGGGGAGACTATGGCTACACCTTC | CASHSWTGGDYGYTF | TRBV27 | few | TRBD1 | 15 | TRBJ1-2
TGTGCCAGCAGTTTATCGAGAACCTACAATGAGCAGTTCTTC | CASSLSRTYNEQFF | TRBV27 | - | - | 14 | TRBJ2-1
TGTGCAGCGGGACAGAACACTGAAGCTTTCTTT | CAAGQNTEAFF | TRBV19 | - | - | 11 | TRBJ1-1
TGTGCCAGCAGCTTAGAAGGGGCCTCTAATTCACCCCTCCACTTT | CASSLEGASNSPLHF | TRBV7-3 | - | - | 15 | TRBJ1-6
TGTGCCAGCAGTGAATATAGTAACAGGGGGGGGTTTAAACTGTTTTTT | CASSEYSNRGGFKLFF | TRBV25-1 | once | TRBD1 | 16 | TRBJ1-4
TGTGCCAGCAGTTTGGGACGGGGAGGGGACCCCTATGGCTACACCTTC | CASSLGRGGDPYGYTF | TRBV27 | - | - | 16 | TRBJ1-2
TGTGCCACCAGCAGAGATATAGACTTCACCGTCCCTATGGGCTACACCTTC | CATSRDIDFTVPMGYTF | TRBV15 | - | - | 17 | TRBJ1-2
TGTGCCATCAGCCGGGACTCCTATGGCTACACCTTC | CAISRDSYGYTF | TRBV10-3 | once | - | 12 | TRBJ1-2
TGTGCCACTCAGACTGCCAGCGGGACTCCCGCTACGCAGTATTTT | CATQTASGTPATQYF | TRBV19 | - | TRBD2 | 15 | TRBJ2-3
TGTGCCAGCAGCCAACCATTTAGCGGGGGGGCCAACGAGCAGTACTTC | CASSQPFSGGANEQYF | TRBV4-2 | few | TRBD2 | 16 | TRBJ2-7
TGCGCCAGCAGCTTGGACAGCTCGGAGCAGTACTTC | CASSLDSSEQYF | TRBV5-1 | - | - | 12 | TRBJ2-7